The 7 T cell receptor beta chains below come from one sample, sequenced in a study of regulatory T cells in long-lasting Graves disease. This sample's time point: persistent/refractory GD, antithyroid drugs over 5 years with positive TRAb. The TCR library was made from RNA that had been extracted from PBMCs in TRIzol. According to the study, TCR beta libraries were built with iRepertoire HTBI primers and CDR3-region Arm-PCR. Via MiXCR, TCRdb re-called the multiplex PCR reads, giving one row per CDR3 protein. The profile shows hundreds of thousands of distinct CDR3 sequences, around 20% of them singletons. The input for sequencing was peripheral blood mononuclear cells (PBMCs), taken when the disease was refractory, from a patient treated with antithyroid drugs. The receptors originated from a female donor with Graves disease.

In its sample, this clonotype was seen many times. V gene TRBV28 combines with J gene TRBJ1-6; 7 bases match TRBD1. V gave up 6 bases and J gave up 7 bases; unmatched junction bases: 9. The germline gives CDR1 MDHEN, CDR2 SYDVKM. There are 15 residues in the CDR3. CDR3 protein: CASRFPGQRNSPLHF. CDR3 bases: TGTGCCAGCAGATTCCCGGGACAGCGAAATTCACCCCTCCACTTT.

A single count supports this clonotype. V usage is TRBV7-3 and J usage is TRBJ2-2; no clear D gene. Trimming took off 1 base at V and 6 bases at J, with 18 bases between the two ends. Germline CDR1 SGHTA, CDR2 FQGTGA. The CDR3 spans 17 residues. The CDR3 protein is CASSLNLRYQGAGELFF. Here the CDR3 DNA reads TGTGCCAGCAGCTTAAATCTTCGGTACCAAGGCGCCGGGGAGCTGTTTTTT.

The genes are TRBV18 and TRBJ2-1; 11 bases align to TRBD1. The CDR3 is 17 residues long. Germline CDR1 KGHSH, CDR2 LQKENI. The V and J ends lost 3 bases and 6 bases, in that order; junction bases with no gene match: 10. The CDR3 DNA is TGTGCCAGCTCACCCCTCCCATCCGGGACAGGGGGCAATGAGCAGTTCTTC. Its translation: CASSPLPSGTGGNEQFF.

The J gene is TRBJ2-2, the V gene TRBV12-3 or TRBV12-4; 8 nucleotides align to TRBD2. The V and J ends lost 5 bases and 3 bases, in that order; junction bases with no gene match: 5. CDR3 size: 15 residues. CDR3 loop: CASSLASGYTGELFF. The CDR3 nucleotides read TGTGCCAGCAGTCTTGCTAGCGGGTACACCGGGGAGCTGTTTTTT.

This clonotype was counted only a few times. The chain joins TRBV10-1 to TRBJ2-7; 7 nucleotides agree with TRBD1. The CDR3 totals 14 residues. CDR1 is WNHNN, CDR2 SYGVQD, per germline (reference sequence). With V trimmed by 6 bases and J by 0 bases, 5 bases remained unmatched. CDR3 bases: TGCGCCAGCAGGAAAAACAGGGGCTCCTACGAGCAGTACTTC. Translating it yields CASRKNRGSYEQYF.

In this sample, this clonotype turned up a few times. V is TRBV15 and J is TRBJ2-1, with a tentative D call TRBD2 (6 bases). Per the germline V gene, CDR1 is LNHNV and CDR2 is YYDKDF (reference sequence). The CDR3 is 16 residues long. V was shortened by 0 bases and J by 0 bases, with 9 bases between the two germline ends. The CDR3 reads CATSREGLISYNEQFF. DNA for the CDR3: TGTGCCACCAGCAGAGAGGGACTGATCTCCTACAATGAGCAGTTCTTC. Full variable domain (missing parts from reference TRBV15 and TRBJ2-1): DAMVIQNPRYQVTQFGKPVTLSCSQTLNHNVMYWYQQKSSQAPKLLFHYYDKDFNNEADTPDNFQSRRPNTSFCFLDIRSPGLGDTAMYLCATSREGLISYNEQFFGPGTRLTVL.

This clonotype has ten or more counts. The chain is built from TRBV28 and TRBJ2-7; the match to TRBD2 covers 12 bases. V lost 6 bases, J lost 2 bases, and 8 bases stayed unmatched. The germline gives CDR1 MDHEN, CDR2 SYDVKM. CDR3 length: 16 residues. In DNA, the CDR3 is TGTGCCAGCAGCCCAACTAGCGGGAGGCCCCCCTACGAGCAGTACTTC. It encodes CASSPTSGRPPYEQYF.